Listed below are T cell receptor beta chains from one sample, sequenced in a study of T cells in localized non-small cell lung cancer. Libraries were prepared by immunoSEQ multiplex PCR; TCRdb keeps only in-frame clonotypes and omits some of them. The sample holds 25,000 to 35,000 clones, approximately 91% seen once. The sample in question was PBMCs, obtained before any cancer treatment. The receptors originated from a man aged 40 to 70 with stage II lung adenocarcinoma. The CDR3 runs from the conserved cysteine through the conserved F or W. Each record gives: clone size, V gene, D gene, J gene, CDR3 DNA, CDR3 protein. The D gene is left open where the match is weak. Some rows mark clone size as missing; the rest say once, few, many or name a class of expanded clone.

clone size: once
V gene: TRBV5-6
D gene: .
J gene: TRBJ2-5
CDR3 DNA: TGTGCCAGCAGCTTCGGTGGGGCGAAGACCCAGTACTTC
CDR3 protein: CASSFGGAKTQYF

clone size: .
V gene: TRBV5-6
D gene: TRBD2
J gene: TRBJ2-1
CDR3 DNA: TGTGCCAGCAGCTTGGAACTAGCGGGAGCCAATGAGCAGTTCTTC
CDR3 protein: CASSLELAGANEQFF

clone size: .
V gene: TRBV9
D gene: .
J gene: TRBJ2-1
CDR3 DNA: TGTGCCAGCAGCGTATGGCAGGGAGGCTACAATGAGCAGTTCTTC
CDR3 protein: CASSVWQGGYNEQFF

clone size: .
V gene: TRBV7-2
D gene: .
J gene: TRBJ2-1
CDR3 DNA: TGTGCCAGCAGTTACACCGATGAGCAGTTCTTC
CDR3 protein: CASSYTDEQFF

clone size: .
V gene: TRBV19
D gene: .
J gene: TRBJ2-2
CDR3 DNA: TGTGCCAGTAGTATGCTGGCAGGGACGAACACCGGGGAGCTGTTTTTT
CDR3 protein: CASSMLAGTNTGELFF

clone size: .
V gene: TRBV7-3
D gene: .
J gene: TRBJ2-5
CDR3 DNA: TGTGCCAGCAGCACCTCAGGACCGTACCAAGAGACCCAGTACTTC
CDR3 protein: CASSTSGPYQETQYF

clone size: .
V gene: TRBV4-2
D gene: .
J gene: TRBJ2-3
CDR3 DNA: TGTGCCAGCAGCCCGGCCGGGTCCACAGATACGCAGTATTTT
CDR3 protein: CASSPAGSTDTQYF

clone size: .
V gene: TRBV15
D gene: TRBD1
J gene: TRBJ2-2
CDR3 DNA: TGTGCCACCAGCAGAGATCCAGGGGGCGGGGAGCTGTTTTTT
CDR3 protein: CATSRDPGGGELFF

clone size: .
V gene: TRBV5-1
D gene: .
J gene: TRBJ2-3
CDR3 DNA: TGCGCCAGCAGCGTGGCCGGGGCGGGTCTCACAGATACGCAGTATTTT
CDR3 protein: CASSVAGAGLTDTQYF

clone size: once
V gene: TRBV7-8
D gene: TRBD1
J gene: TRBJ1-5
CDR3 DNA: TGTGCCAGCAGCCTAATCCCCCCAGGGGGCGGCCAGCCCCAGCATTTT
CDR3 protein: CASSLIPPGGGQPQHF

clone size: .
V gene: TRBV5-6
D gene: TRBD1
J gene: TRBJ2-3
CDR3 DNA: TGTGCCAGCAGCTTAATACCGGGACAGGGATCAGATACGCAGTATTTT
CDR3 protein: CASSLIPGQGSDTQYF

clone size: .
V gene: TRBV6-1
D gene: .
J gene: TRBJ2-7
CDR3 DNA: TGTGCCAGCAGTGACCGGGAGCTGAACTACGAGCAGTACTTC
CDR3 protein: CASSDRELNYEQYF

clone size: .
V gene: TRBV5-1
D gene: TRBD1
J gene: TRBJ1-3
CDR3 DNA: TGCGCCAGCAGCTTGGGGGACAGGGTATATGAGAGAAACACCATATATTTT
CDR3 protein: CASSLGDRVYERNTIYF

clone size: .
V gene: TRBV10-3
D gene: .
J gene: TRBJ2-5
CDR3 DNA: TGTGCCGTCGGACACCCGGCCGAGACCCAGTACTTC
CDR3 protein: CAVGHPAETQYF

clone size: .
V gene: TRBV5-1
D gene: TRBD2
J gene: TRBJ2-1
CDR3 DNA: TGCGCCAGCAGCTCCGGACTAGCGGGAGCTTACAATGAGCAGTTCTTC
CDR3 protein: CASSSGLAGAYNEQFF

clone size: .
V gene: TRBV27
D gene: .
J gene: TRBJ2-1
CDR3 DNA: TGTGCCAGCAGTTTAGGGGTAGGACGCTCCTACAATGAGCAGTTCTTC
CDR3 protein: CASSLGVGRSYNEQFF

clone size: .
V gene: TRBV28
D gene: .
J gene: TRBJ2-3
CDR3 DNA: TGTGCCAGCAGGGGGCCTACAGATACGCAGTATTTT
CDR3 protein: CASRGPTDTQYF

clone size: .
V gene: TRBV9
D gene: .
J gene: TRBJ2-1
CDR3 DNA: TGTGCCAGCAGCGTTACCGGGACCCTGAGGGATGAGCAGTTCTTC
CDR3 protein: CASSVTGTLRDEQFF

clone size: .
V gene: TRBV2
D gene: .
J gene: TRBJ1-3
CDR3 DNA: TGTGCCAGCAGAGCTGAGACAGGCACCGGAAACACCATATATTTT
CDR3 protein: CASRAETGTGNTIYF

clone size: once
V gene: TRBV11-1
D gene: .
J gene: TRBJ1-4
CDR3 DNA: TGTGCCAGCAGCCAACAGGGAGGAAGTGAAAAACTGTTTTTT
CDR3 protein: CASSQQGGSEKLFF

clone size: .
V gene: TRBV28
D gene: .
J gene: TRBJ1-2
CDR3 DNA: TGTGCCAGCATTCTAAGGGGGTTTGATGGCTACACCTTC
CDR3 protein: CASILRGFDGYTF

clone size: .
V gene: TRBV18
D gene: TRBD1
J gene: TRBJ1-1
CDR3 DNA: TGTGCCAGCTCACCACCGACAGGGAGGATAGAAGCTTTCTTT
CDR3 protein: CASSPPTGRIEAFF

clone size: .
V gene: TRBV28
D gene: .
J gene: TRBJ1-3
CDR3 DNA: TGTGCCAGCAGAGTATCTGGAAACACCATATATTTT
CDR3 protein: CASRVSGNTIYF

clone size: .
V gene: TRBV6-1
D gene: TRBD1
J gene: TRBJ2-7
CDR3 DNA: TGTGCCAGCAGGTGGCTCCGAGACAGGGCCTACGAGCAGTACTTC
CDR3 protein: CASRWLRDRAYEQYF

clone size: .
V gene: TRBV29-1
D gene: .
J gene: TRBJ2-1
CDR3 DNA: TGCAGCGTTGATGTTTACGAGCGGCAGTTCTTC
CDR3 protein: CSVDVYERQFF

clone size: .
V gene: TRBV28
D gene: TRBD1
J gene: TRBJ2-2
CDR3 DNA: TGTGCCAGCAGTTTCGGGACAGGGGCGAATACCGGGGAGCTGTTTTTT
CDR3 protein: CASSFGTGANTGELFF

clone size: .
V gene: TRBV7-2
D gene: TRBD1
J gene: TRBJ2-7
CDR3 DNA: TGTGCCAGCAGCTGGGGACAGGGTACCTACGAGCAGTACTTC
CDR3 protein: CASSWGQGTYEQYF

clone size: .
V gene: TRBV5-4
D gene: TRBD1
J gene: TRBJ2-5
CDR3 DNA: TGTGCCAGCAGCAAAGGGACAGGGGATCAAGAGACCCAGTACTTC
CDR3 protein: CASSKGTGDQETQYF

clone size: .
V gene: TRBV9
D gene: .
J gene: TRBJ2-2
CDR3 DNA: TGTGCCAGCAGCGTAGCTGGCGGAGCGAACACCGGGGAGCTGTTTTTT
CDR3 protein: CASSVAGGANTGELFF

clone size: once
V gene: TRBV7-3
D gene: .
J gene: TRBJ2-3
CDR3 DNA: TGTGCCAGCAGCTTAGGAGCGGCAGATACGCAGTATTTT
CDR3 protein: CASSLGAADTQYF

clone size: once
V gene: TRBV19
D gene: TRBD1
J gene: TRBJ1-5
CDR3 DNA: TGTGCCAGTAGTATGGACCCGACAGGGCATAGCAATCAGCCCCAGCATTTT
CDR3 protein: CASSMDPTGHSNQPQHF

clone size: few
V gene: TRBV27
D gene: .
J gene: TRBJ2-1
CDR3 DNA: TGTGCCAGCAGTTTATCGTGGGGCCAGGGGCATGAGCAGTTCTTC
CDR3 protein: CASSLSWGQGHEQFF

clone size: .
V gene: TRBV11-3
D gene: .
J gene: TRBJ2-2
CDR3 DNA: TGTGCCAGCAGCTTAGATGGGATCACCGGGGAGCTGTTTTTT
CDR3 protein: CASSLDGITGELFF

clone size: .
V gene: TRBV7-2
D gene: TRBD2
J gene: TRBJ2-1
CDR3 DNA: TGTGCCAGCAGCGTACATGGCGGGAGGGGTGAGCAGTTCTTC
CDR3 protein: CASSVHGGRGEQFF

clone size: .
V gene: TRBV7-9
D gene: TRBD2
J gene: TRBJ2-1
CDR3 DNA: TGTGCCAGCAGCTTCCCCAGGGGGACTAGCCCTAACAATGAGCAGTTCTTC
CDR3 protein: CASSFPRGTSPNNEQFF

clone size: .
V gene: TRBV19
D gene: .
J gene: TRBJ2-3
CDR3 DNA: TGTGCCAGTAGTATAGGCGGTGGCACAGATACGCAGTATTTT
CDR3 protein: CASSIGGGTDTQYF

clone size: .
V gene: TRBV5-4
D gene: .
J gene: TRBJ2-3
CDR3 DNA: TGTGCCAGCAGCTTGGACTCATCTGGCACAGATACGCAGTATTTT
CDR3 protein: CASSLDSSGTDTQYF

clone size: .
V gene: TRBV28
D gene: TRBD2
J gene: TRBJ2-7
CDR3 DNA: TGTGCCAGCAGACGGACTAGCGGGAGAGTTTACGAGCAGTACTTC
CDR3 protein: CASRRTSGRVYEQYF

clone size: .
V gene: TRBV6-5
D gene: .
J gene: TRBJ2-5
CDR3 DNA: TGTGCCAGCAGTGCCCGAGAGGTCCAAGAGACCCAGTACTTC
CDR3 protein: CASSAREVQETQYF

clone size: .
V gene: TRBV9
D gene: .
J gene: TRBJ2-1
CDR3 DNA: TGTGCCAGCAGCGCTACCTTCGGACAAGTGTACAATGAGCAGTTCTTC
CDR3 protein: CASSATFGQVYNEQFF

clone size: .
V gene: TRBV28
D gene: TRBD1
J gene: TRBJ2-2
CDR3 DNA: TGTGCCAGCAGTTTACTACAGGGGGTTGCCACCGGGGAGCTGTTTTTT
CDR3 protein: CASSLLQGVATGELFF

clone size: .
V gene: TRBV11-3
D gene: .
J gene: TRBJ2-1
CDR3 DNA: TGTGCCAGCAGCTTAGTTCACCTAGAGGGAGCCAATGAGCAGTTCTTC
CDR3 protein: CASSLVHLEGANEQFF

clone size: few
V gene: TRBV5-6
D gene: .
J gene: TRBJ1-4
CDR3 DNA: TGTGCCAGCAGCTCCGGGACATCGGAAAAACTGTTTTTT
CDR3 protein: CASSSGTSEKLFF

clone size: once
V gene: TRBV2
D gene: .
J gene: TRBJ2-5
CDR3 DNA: TGTGCCAGCAGACTTCAGGGGAGGGTACAAGAGACCCAGTACTTC
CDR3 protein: CASRLQGRVQETQYF

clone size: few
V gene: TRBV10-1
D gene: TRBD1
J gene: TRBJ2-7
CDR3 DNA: TGCGCCAGCAGTGGCAGGGGGCGAGGCGAGCAGTACTTC
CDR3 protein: CASSGRGRGEQYF

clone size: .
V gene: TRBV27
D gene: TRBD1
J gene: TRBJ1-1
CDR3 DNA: TGTGCCAGCAGTGCCGACAGGGTGGGAACTGAAGCTTTCTTT
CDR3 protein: CASSADRVGTEAFF

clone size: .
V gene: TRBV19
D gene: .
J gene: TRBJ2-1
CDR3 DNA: TGTGCCAGTAGTATAGGGACTATTCGCAATGAGCAGTTCTTC
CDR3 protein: CASSIGTIRNEQFF